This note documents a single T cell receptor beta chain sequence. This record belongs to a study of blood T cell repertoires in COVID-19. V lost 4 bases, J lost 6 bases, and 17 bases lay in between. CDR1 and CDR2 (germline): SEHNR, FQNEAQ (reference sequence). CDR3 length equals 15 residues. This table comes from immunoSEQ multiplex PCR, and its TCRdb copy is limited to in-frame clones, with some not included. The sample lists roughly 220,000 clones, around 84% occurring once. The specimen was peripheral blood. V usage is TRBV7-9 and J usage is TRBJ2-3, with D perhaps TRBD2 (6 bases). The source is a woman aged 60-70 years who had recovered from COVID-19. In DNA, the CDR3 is TGTGCCAGCAGCTCCAAACGGGGGACCCCGGATACGCAGTATTTT. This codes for CASSSKRGTPDTQYF.